This TCR beta chain emerged from a study of T-cell reconstitution after alpha-beta-depleted transplantation in children. Unique molecular identifiers featured in how the TCRbeta library was prepared. TCRdb processed the PCR reads anew with MiXCR; each CDR3 protein has one entry. The sample records about 640,000 distinct CDR3 sequences, about 15% being singletons. This clonotype was seen more than once but under ten times. CDR1 is MNHEY, CDR2 SVGAGI, per germline. CDR3 length: 14 amino acids. After removal of 2 bases from V and 2 bases from J, the junction contained 2 bases not matched to a gene. This TCR derives from a human donor who donated a stem cell graft to a child with acute myeloid leukemia. The chain links TRBV6-5 to TRBJ1-1, with TRBD1 matching over 7 bases. The sample was PBMCs from the stem cell graft donor, taken from the stem cell graft. CDR3 sequence reads: CASSYGTDNTEAFF. The CDR3 bases are TGTGCCAGCAGTTACGGGACAGATAACACTGAAGCTTTCTTT.